This T cell receptor beta chain stems from a study of T cell responses to AZD1222 COVID-19 vaccine. The CDR3 runs to 14 residues. V lost 6 bases, J lost 0 bases, and 9 bases lay in between. CDR1 is SNHLY and CDR2 is FYNNEI in the germline V gene. TCRdb's table, derived via immunoSEQ multiplex PCR, lists solely in-frame clones and lacks some. This table holds some 120,000 clones, around 84% found once. Sequences were derived from peripheral blood, sampled on day 0 of AZD1222 vaccination. The chain couples TRBV2 to TRBJ1-3, with D unclear. This TCR was sampled from an adult in good health. The CDR3 loop is CASSTGVSGNTIYF. CDR3 sequence (DNA): TGTGCCAGCAGCACGGGAGTCTCTGGAAACACCATATATTTT. Drawing the rest from reference TRBV2 and TRBJ1-3, the complete variable domain is EPEVTQTPSHQVTQMGQEVILRCVPISNHLYFYWYRQILGQKVEFLVSFYNNEISEKSEIFDDQFSVERPDGSNFTLKIRSTKLEDSAMYFCASSTGVSGNTIYFGEGSWLTVV.